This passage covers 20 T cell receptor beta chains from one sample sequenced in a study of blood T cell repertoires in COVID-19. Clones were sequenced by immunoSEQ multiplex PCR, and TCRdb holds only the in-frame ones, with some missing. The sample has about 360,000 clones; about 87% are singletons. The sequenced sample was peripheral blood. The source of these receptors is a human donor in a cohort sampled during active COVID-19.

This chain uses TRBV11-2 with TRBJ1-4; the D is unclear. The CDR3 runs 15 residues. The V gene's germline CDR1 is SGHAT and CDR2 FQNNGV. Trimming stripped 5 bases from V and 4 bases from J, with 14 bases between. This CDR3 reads CASSPSQAFNEKLFF. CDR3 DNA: TGTGCCAGCAGCCCAAGTCAGGCTTTTAATGAAAAACTGTTTTTT. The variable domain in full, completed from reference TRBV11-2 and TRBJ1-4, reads EAGVAQSPRYKIIEKRQSVAFWCNPISGHATLYWYQQILGQGPKLLIQFQNNGVVDDSQLPKDRFSAERLKGVDSTLKIQPAKLEDSAVYLCASSPSQAFNEKLFFGSGTQLSVL.

The CDR3 DNA reads as TGCGCCAGCAGCCGGGGGGACTACAATGAGCAGTTCTTC. Its protein is CASSRGDYNEQFF. This chain joins TRBV5-1 and TRBJ2-1; 7 nucleotides match TRBD2. This CDR3 is built from 13 residues. Germline CDR1 reads SGHRS; CDR2 reads YFSETQ. V lost 4 bases, J lost 3 bases, and 1 base stayed unmatched. Full variable domain (rest looked up from reference TRBV5-1 and TRBJ2-1): KAGVTQTPRYLIKTRGQQVTLSCSPISGHRSVSWYQQTPGQGLQFLFEYFSETQRNKGNFPGRFSGRQFSNSRSEMNVSTLELGDSALYLCASSRGDYNEQFFGPGTRLTVL.

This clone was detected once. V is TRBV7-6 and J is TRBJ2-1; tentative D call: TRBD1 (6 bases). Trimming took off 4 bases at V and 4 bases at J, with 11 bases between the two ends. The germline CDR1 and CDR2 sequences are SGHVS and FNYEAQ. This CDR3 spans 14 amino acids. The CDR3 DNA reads TGTGCCAGCAGCTCTCTTAGGGGGTACAATGAGCAGTTCTTC. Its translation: CASSSLRGYNEQFF.

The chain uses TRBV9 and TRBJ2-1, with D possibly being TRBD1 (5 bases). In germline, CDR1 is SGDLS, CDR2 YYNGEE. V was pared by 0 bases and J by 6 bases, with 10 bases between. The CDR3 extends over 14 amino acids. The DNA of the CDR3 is TGTGCCAGCAGCGTAGAAGACAGATCCAATGAGCAGTTCTTC. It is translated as CASSVEDRSNEQFF.

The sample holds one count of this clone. CDR3 bases: TGTGCCAGCAGTGCTGGGGGACAGGGGGATGGCATATATTTT. It codes for CASSAGGQGDGIYF. This chain uses TRBV2 with TRBJ1-3; TRBD1 agrees at 11 bases. J lost 12 bases, V lost 4 bases, and 8 bases had no gene match. The CDR3 totals 14 residues. Germline values: CDR1 SNHLY, CDR2 FYNNEI. The full variable domain, completed using reference TRBV2 and TRBJ1-3, is EPEVTQTPSHQVTQMGQEVILRCVPISNHLYFYWYRQILGQKVEFLVSFYNNEISEKSEIFDDQFSVERPDGSNFTLKIRSTKLEDSAMYFCASSAGGQGDGIYFGEGSWLTVV.

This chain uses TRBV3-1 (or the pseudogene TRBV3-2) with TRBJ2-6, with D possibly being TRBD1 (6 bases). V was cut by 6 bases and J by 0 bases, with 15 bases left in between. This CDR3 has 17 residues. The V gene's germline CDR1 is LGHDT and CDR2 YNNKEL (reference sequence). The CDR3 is CASSSGTSSSGANVLTF. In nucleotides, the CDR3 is TGTGCCAGCAGTTCCGGGACATCTAGCTCTGGGGCCAACGTCCTGACTTTC.

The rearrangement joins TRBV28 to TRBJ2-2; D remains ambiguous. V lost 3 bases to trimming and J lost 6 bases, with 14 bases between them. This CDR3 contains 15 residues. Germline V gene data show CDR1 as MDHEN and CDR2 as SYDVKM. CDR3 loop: CASSFHLESAGELFF. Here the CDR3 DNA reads TGTGCCAGCAGTTTCCACTTGGAGTCCGCCGGGGAGCTGTTTTTT.

CDR3 region: CASSPGDSLLKYGYTF. DNA of the CDR3: TGTGCCAGCAGCCCAGGGGACAGTCTCCTAAAGTATGGCTACACCTTC. The rearrangement uses TRBV9 and TRBJ1-2, with 7 bases matching TRBD1. The ends lost 4 bases at V and 5 bases at J; junction bases unmatched: 14. The CDR3 spans 16 residues. Germline CDR1 reads SGDLS; CDR2 reads YYNGEE.

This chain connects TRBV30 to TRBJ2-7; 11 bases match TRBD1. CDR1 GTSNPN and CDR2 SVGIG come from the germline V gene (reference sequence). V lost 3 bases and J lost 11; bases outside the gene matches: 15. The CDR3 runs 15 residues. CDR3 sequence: CAWSSRVSGTGGKYF. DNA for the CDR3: TGTGCCTGGAGCTCTCGGGTCTCCGGGACAGGGGGGAAGTACTTC.

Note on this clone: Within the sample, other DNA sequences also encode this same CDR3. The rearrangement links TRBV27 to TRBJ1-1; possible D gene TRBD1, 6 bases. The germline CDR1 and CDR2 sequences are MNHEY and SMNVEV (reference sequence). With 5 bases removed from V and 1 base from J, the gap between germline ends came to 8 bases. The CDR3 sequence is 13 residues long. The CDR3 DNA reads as TGTGCCAGCAGTATCAGGGGGAACACTGAAGCTTTCTTT. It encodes CASSIRGNTEAFF.

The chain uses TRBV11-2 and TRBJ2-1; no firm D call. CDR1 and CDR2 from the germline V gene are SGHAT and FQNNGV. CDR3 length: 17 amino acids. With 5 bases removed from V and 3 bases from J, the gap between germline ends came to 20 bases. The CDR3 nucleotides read TGTGCCAGCAGCCTGTGGGCCTCCACGAATGGCTACAATGAGCAGTTCTTC. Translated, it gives CASSLWASTNGYNEQFF.

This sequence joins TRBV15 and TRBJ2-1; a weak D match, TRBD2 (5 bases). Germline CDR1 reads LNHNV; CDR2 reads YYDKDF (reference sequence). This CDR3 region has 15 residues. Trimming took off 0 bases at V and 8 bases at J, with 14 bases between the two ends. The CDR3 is CATSRDRASIDEQFF. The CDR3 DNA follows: TGTGCCACCAGCAGAGATCGGGCTAGCATCGATGAGCAGTTCTTC.

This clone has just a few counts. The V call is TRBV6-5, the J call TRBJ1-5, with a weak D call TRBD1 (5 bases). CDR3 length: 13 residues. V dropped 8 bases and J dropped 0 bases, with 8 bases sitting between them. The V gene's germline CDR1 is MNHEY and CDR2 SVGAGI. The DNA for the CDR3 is TGTGCCAGCGGGGGGGATAGCAATCAGCCCCAGCATTTT. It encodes CASGGDSNQPQHF.

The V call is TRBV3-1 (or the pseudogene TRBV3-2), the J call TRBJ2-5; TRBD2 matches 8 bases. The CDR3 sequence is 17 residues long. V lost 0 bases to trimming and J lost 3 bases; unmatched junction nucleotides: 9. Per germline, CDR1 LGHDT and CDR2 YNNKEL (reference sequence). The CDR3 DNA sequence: TGTGCCAGCAGCCAAGAGGAGCGGGAGTTCGGAAAAGAGACCCAGTACTTC. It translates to CASSQEEREFGKETQYF.

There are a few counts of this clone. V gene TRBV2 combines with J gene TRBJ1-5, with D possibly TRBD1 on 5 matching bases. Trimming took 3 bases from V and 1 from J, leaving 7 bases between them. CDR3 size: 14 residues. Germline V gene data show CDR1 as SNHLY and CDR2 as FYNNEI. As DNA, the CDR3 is TGTGCCAGCAGTGAGGGGGGAAGCAATCAGCCCCAGCATTTT. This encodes CASSEGGSNQPQHF.

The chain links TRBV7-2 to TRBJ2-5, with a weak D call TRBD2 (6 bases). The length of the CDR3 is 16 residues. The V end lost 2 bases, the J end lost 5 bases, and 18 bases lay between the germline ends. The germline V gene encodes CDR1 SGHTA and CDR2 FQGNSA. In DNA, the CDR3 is TGTGCCAGCAGCTTACAAGGAGGGACGACGAGGGAGACCCAGTACTTC. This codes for CASSLQGGTTRETQYF.

Here the CDR3 DNA reads TGTGCCGGGGGGGTGACAGATACGCAGTATTTT. It specifies CAGGVTDTQYF. The V gene is TRBV2, the J gene TRBJ2-3, with TRBD2 matching over 7 bases. Germline V gene sequence: CDR1 SNHLY, CDR2 FYNNEI. The CDR3 is 11 residues long. V was clipped by 11 bases and J by 3 bases; unmatched bases: 2.

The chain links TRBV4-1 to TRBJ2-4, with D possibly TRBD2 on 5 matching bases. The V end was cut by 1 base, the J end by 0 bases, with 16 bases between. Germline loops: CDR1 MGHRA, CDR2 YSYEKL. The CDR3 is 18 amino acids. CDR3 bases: TGCGCCAGCAGCCAAGGACGGGTTTTCGGACTAGCCAAAAACATTCAGTACTTC. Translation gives CASSQGRVFGLAKNIQYF.

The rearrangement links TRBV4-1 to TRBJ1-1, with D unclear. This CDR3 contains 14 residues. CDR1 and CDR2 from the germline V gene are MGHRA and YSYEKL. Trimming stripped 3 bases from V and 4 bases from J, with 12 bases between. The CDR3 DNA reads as TGCGCCAGCAGCCAGACTATAAGTGGCACTGAAGCTTTCTTT. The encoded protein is CASSQTISGTEAFF.

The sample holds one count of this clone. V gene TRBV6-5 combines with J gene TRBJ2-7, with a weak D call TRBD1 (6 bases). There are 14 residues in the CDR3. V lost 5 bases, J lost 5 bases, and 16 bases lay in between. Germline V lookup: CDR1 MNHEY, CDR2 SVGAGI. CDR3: CASSLSGQRNEQYF. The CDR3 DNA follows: TGTGCCAGCAGTCTCTCGGGACAAAGGAACGAGCAGTACTTC.